This T cell receptor beta chain derives from a study of blood T cell repertoires in COVID-19. Study in general: The United States, Italy and Spain were the sources of the acute and convalescent COVID-19 samples. PBMCs, B-cell-depleted T cells, or T cells provided the cDNA or gDNA that made up the material.

The authors' processing: Amplification of reference gene primers was used by the study to estimate nucleated cell counts. TCRdb's copy holds only in-frame clones and misses some; the assay was immunoSEQ multiplex PCR. Clonal size and the V and J genes are those of that table, whereas D and trimming came from the DNA. This table holds fewer than 110,000 clones, about four fifths found once. The CDR3 has 15 residues. V lost 3 bases to trimming and J lost 4 bases; unmatched junction nucleotides: 2. Germline CDR1 is SGHVS and CDR2 is FNYEAQ. In this sample, this clone turned up a few times. The TCR sequence derives from a man aged 65 to 85 with acute or convalescent COVID-19. Sequencing input: peripheral blood. J is TRBJ1-5 and V is TRBV7-6; 11 nucleotides match TRBD1. The CDR3 nucleotides read TGTGCCAGCAGCTTGGGGACAGGGGGAAATCAGCCCCAGCATTTT. It translates to CASSLGTGGNQPQHF.